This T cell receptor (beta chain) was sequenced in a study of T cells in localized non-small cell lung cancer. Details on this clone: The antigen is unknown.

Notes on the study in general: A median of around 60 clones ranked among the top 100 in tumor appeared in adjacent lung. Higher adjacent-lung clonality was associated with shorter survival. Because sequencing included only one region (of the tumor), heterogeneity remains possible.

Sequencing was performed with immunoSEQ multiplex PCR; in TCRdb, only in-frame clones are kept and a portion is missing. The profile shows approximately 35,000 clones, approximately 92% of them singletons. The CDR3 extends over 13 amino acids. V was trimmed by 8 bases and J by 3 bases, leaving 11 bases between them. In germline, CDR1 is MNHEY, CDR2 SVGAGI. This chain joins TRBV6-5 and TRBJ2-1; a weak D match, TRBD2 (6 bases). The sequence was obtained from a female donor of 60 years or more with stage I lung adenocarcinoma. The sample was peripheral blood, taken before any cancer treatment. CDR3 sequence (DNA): TGTGCCAGCGGGGGGACGGACTACAATGAGCAGTTCTTC. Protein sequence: CASGGTDYNEQFF.